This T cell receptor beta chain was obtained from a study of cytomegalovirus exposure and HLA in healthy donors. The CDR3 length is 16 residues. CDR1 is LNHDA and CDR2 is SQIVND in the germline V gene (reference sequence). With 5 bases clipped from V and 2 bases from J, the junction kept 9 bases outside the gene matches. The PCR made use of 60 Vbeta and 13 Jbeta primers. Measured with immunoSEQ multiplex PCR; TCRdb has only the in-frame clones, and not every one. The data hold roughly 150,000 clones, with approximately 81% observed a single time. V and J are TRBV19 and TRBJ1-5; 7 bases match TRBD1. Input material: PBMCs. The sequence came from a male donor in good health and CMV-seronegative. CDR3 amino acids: CASSVTGTLGNQPQHF. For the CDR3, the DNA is TGTGCCAGTAGTGTGACAGGGACCCTGGGCAATCAGCCCCAGCATTTT.